The 4 T cell receptor beta chains reported below all come from one sample, sequenced in a study of post-analysis software for immune sequencing data. Unique-molecular-identifier-tagged TCR beta cDNA libraries were used. TCRdb reprocessed the PCR reads via MiXCR and lists one record per CDR3 protein. The repertoire holds roughly 870,000 distinct CDR3 sequences, with approximately 57% as singletons. Study observations and caveats: Five TRBV segments, including TRBV5-6, TRBV5-1 and TRBV20-1, were more frequent in patients than controls.

These receptors have no known antigen. Sequenced material: blood. The source of these receptors is a girl aged 10 to 17 with multiple sclerosis.

This sequence joins TRBV29-1 and TRBJ2-1; TRBD1 might be the D (5 bases). Looked up from germline, CDR1 is SQVTM and CDR2 is ANQGSEA. Trimming cost V 1 base and J 8 bases, with 9 bases left between them. The CDR3 is 12 residues long. The CDR3 sequence: CSVEVLGDEQFF. CDR3 nucleotide sequence: TGCAGCGTTGAAGTGTTAGGGGATGAGCAGTTCTTC.

This clonotype was counted only a few times. The J gene is TRBJ2-5, the V gene TRBV12-3 or TRBV12-4, with D uncertain. The CDR3 is made up of 12 amino acids. Between the trimmed V and J ends, which lost 6 bases and 1 base, there was a span of 6 bases. CDR3 in amino acids: CASRGSQETQYF. The CDR3 DNA is TGTGCCAGCAGGGGATCCCAAGAGACCCAGTACTTC.

A few counts support this clonotype. This chain uses TRBV29-1 with TRBJ1-2; possibly TRBD1 for D (6 bases). The germline V gene has CDR1 SQVTM and CDR2 ANQGSEA. The CDR3 runs 14 residues. The ends were cut back, 1 base at V and 5 bases at J, with 14 bases in the middle. The CDR3, as DNA: TGCAGCGTTGAAGTCTTGCCCAGGGGATATGGCTACACCTTC. Its translation is CSVEVLPRGYGYTF. The full variable domain, with the rest looked up from reference TRBV29-1 and TRBJ1-2, is SAVISQKPSRDICQRGTSLTIQCQVDSQVTMMFWYRQQPGQSLTLIATANQGSEATYESGFVIDKFPISRPNLTFSTLTVSNMSPEDSSIYLCSVEVLPRGYGYTFGSGTRLTVV.

The chain joins TRBV6-1 to TRBJ1-2; 9 nucleotides agree with TRBD1. Germline-derived CDR1 and CDR2 are MNHNS and SASEGT. The ends lost 4 bases at V and 6 bases at J; junction bases unmatched: 0. The CDR3 covers 12 residues. The CDR3 here is CASSGTGDGYTF. CDR3 nucleotides: TGTGCCAGCAGTGGGACAGGGGATGGCTACACCTTC.